The clone carrying this T cell receptor beta chain was seen ten or more times. Its antigen is unknown. This sample was included in a study of early T cells in non-severe SARS-CoV-2 infection. Study details: RNA in bulk from unsorted whole blood was sequenced, and chains were unpaired. Whole-study findings and limits: Anti-spike CD8 responses were favored by VDJdb matching, which missed private and CD4 specificities.

TCRdb redid the calling of the 5' RACE reads with MiXCR, one entry per CDR3 protein. The table shows roughly 67,000 distinct CDR3 sequences, with 12% occurring only once. Germline V gives CDR1 KGHDR, CDR2 SFDVKD. The CDR3 runs 13 residues. V was clipped by 8 bases and J by 0 bases, with 9 bases between them. Input material: whole blood. The chain uses TRBV24-1 and TRBJ1-1, with a tentative D call TRBD1 (5 bases). The TCR comes from an adult who was a healthcare worker with PCR-confirmed SARS-CoV-2 infection or an uninfected control (not recorded which). This CDR3 is CATNGGMNTEAFF. Written as DNA, the CDR3 is TGTGCCACCAACGGGGGGATGAACACTGAAGCTTTCTTT.